Listed here is a single T cell receptor beta chain. This sample is drawn from a study of blood T cell repertoires in COVID-19. The table came from immunoSEQ multiplex PCR; TCRdb's copy has only in-frame clones and leaves some out. The repertoire has about 310,000 clones, around 90% of them found once; the top ten carry around 4.8%. Sequenced sample: PBMCs or T cells enriched from blood (not recorded which). The TCR was taken from a man between 60 and 75 years old who had recovered from COVID-19.

The DNA of the CDR3 is TGTGCCAGCAGCTCACCATCGGACGGGACAGGGTATACCCAGTACTTC. Protein product: CASSSPSDGTGYTQYF. The chain uses TRBV11-2 and TRBJ2-5; 9 positions agree with TRBD1. The CDR3 is made up of 16 amino acids. Germline V gene lookup returns CDR1 SGHAT and CDR2 FQNNGV. The J segment lost 8 bases and the V segment lost 4 bases, leaving 14 bases of the junction unmatched. Full variable domain (remainder filled in from reference TRBV11-2 and TRBJ2-5): EAGVAQSPRYKIIEKRQSVAFWCNPISGHATLYWYQQILGQGPKLLIQFQNNGVVDDSQLPKDRFSAERLKGVDSTLKIQPAKLEDSAVYLCASSSPSDGTGYTQYFGPGTRLLVL.